A single sample is the source of the 24 T cell receptor beta chains below, sequenced in a study of cytomegalovirus exposure and HLA in healthy donors. The PCR had 60 Vbeta and 13 Jbeta primers. This table comes from immunoSEQ multiplex PCR, and its TCRdb copy is limited to in-frame clones, with some not included. There are over 150,000 clones in the sample; 65% to 80% occur only once, and about 2.2% lies in the top ten. Input material: PBMCs. The receptors were sampled from a man aged 40-55 years in good health and CMV-seronegative.

The chain carries TRBV5-1 and TRBJ2-3; the D is unclear. Germline loops: CDR1 SGHRS, CDR2 YFSETQ. The ends were cut back, 8 bases at V and 2 bases at J, with 18 bases in the middle. The CDR3 length is 15 residues. CDR3 DNA sequence: TGCGCCAGTCGATCACTCCCCACCTACACAGATACGCAGTATTTT. This sequence encodes CASRSLPTYTDTQYF.

V and J are TRBV9 and TRBJ2-5; D not certain. V lost 3 bases to trimming and J lost 5 bases, with 5 bases between them. In germline, CDR1 is SGDLS, CDR2 YYNGEE. The CDR3 consists of 11 residues. The CDR3 coding sequence is TGTGCCAGCAGCGCGGAGGAGACCCAGTACTTC. Its protein product is CASSAEETQYF.

The chain joins TRBV19 to TRBJ1-5; D remains unclear. The germline V and J ends were trimmed by 1 base and 4 bases, with 8 bases remaining between them. CDR3 size: 14 residues. Per germline, CDR1 LNHDA and CDR2 SQIVND (reference sequence). This CDR3 reads CASSIAGGNQPQHF. The CDR3 DNA sequence: TGTGCCAGTAGTATAGCTGGAGGTAATCAGCCCCAGCATTTT.

The J gene is TRBJ2-3, the V gene TRBV5-1; no clear D gene. Germline-derived CDR1 and CDR2 are SGHRS and YFSETQ. The CDR3 runs to 13 residues. Deletions cut 0 bases from V and 5 bases from J, with 7 bases between. CDR3 sequence: CASSLEFGDTQYF. For the CDR3, the DNA is TGCGCCAGCAGCTTGGAATTCGGAGATACGCAGTATTTT.

This rearrangement joins TRBV19 to TRBJ1-1; D gene unclear. CDR3 length: 13 amino acids. Looked up from germline, CDR1 is LNHDA and CDR2 is SQIVND (reference sequence). V lost 4 bases and J lost 3, with 9 bases in between. DNA for the CDR3: TGTGCCAGTAGTAAGCAGGTCGACACTGAAGCTTTCTTT. This sequence encodes CASSKQVDTEAFF.

V is TRBV11-2 and J is TRBJ2-7; TRBD2 agrees at 7 bases. The J segment lost 1 base and the V segment lost 0 bases, leaving 6 bases of the junction unmatched. This CDR3 spans 16 amino acids. Germline-derived CDR1 and CDR2 are SGHAT and FQNNGV. In DNA form, the CDR3 reads TGTGCCAGCAGCTTAGAGATAGCGGGCAGGTCCTACGAGCAGTACTTC. Residues: CASSLEIAGRSYEQYF.

The gene calls are TRBV30 and TRBJ1-6, with D uncertain. Trimming pared 3 bases from V and 0 bases from J, leaving 18 bases between. The germline V gene encodes CDR1 GTSNPN and CDR2 SVGIG (reference sequence). This CDR3 spans 18 amino acids. CDR3: CAWRCGRSRRSYNSPLHF. The CDR3 nucleotides read TGTGCCTGGAGGTGTGGCAGGTCAAGGCGCTCCTATAATTCACCCCTCCACTTT.

This rearrangement joins TRBV5-4 to TRBJ2-3, with a weak D call TRBD1 (6 bases). Trimming removed 4 bases at V and 3 bases at J, with 12 bases between. This CDR3 has 14 amino acids. The V gene's germline CDR1 is SGHNT and CDR2 YYREEE (reference sequence). The CDR3 nucleotides read TGTGCCAGCAGCCATACAGGGAGTACAGATACGCAGTATTTT. Amino acid sequence: CASSHTGSTDTQYF.

The V gene is TRBV4-1, the J gene TRBJ2-5; 8 bases agree with TRBD2. Gene TRBJ2-7 matches the end of the DNA better, so the J call may be wrong. This CDR3 has 15 amino acids. Germline CDR1 and CDR2: MGHRA and YSYEKL. DNA of the CDR3: TGCGCCAGCAGCCCAACCGGGACTAGGGCCTACGAGCAGTACTTC. Translating it yields CASSPTGTRAYEQYF.

The chain employs TRBV19 and TRBJ2-2; D possibly corresponds to TRBD1 (6 bases). V was cut by 3 bases and J by 7 bases, with 18 bases left in between. This CDR3 is built from 16 residues. Per germline, CDR1 LNHDA and CDR2 SQIVND (reference sequence). CDR3 in amino acids: CASSMSGARTIGELFF. The CDR3 coding sequence is TGTGCCAGTAGTATGTCAGGGGCCAGGACGATCGGGGAGCTGTTTTTT. The variable domain in full, completed from reference TRBV19 and TRBJ2-2, reads DGGITQSPKYLFRKEGQNVTLSCEQNLNHDAMYWYRQDPGQGLRLIYYSQIVNDFQKGDIAEGYSVSREKKESFPLTVTSAQKNPTAFYLCASSMSGARTIGELFFGEGSRLTVL.

This clone was detected only once. This chain joins TRBV5-1 and TRBJ2-5, with TRBD1 as a possible D gene (5 bases). The V and J ends lost 2 bases and 3 bases respectively, with 14 bases between them. The CDR3 runs 15 residues. Germline V gene sequence: CDR1 SGHRS, CDR2 YFSETQ. The DNA of the CDR3 is TGCGCCAGCAGCTTTAATTTAGGGGTAAAAGAGACCCAGTACTTC. Translated: CASSFNLGVKETQYF. The full variable domain, with the rest looked up from reference TRBV5-1 and TRBJ2-5, is KAGVTQTPRYLIKTRGQQVTLSCSPISGHRSVSWYQQTPGQGLQFLFEYFSETQRNKGNFPGRFSGRQFSNSRSEMNVSTLELGDSALYLCASSFNLGVKETQYFGPGTRLLVL.

The chain employs TRBV27 and TRBJ2-5; 9 bases are shared with TRBD2. This CDR3 contains 16 residues. With 3 bases clipped from V and 5 bases from J, the junction kept 10 bases outside the gene matches. Germline V gene lookup returns CDR1 MNHEY and CDR2 SMNVEV (reference sequence). The CDR3 loop reads CASSFRASGTGETQYF. CDR3 bases: TGTGCCAGCAGTTTCAGGGCTAGCGGGACGGGGGAGACCCAGTACTTC.

The gene calls are TRBV7-2 and TRBJ2-1; D perhaps matches TRBD2 (6 bases). CDR1 is SGHTA and CDR2 is FQGNSA in the germline V gene. The V end was cut by 2 bases, the J end by 12 bases, with 17 bases between. This CDR3 comprises 14 residues. The CDR3 DNA reads as TGTGCCAGCAGCTTAAGTGGCGGGGCCCCTAGGCAGTTCTTC. Protein: CASSLSGGAPRQFF.

V gene TRBV6-5 combines with J gene TRBJ1-5; the D gene is possibly TRBD1 (5 bases). The CDR3 runs 14 residues. Trimming cost V 7 bases and J 2 bases, with 12 bases left between them. Germline lookup yields CDR1 MNHEY and CDR2 SVGAGI. The CDR3 DNA is TGTGCCAGCAACGAAGGAGGGGGCAATCAGCCCCAGCATTTT. It codes for CASNEGGGNQPQHF.

The rearrangement joins TRBV7-6 to TRBJ2-7, with 7 bases matching TRBD2. The junction had 11 bases not matched to a gene; V was cut back by 3 bases and J by 6 bases. The CDR3 totals 15 residues. Germline V gene sequence: CDR1 SGHVS, CDR2 FNYEAQ. CDR3 bases: TGTGCCAGCAGCTTCAAGTCTAGCGGAGAGGGCGAGCAGTACTTC. Translating gives CASSFKSSGEGEQYF.

The rearrangement uses TRBV27 and TRBJ2-7, with D unresolved. Germline lookup yields CDR1 MNHEY and CDR2 SMNVEV (reference sequence). With 6 bases removed from V and 7 bases from J, the gap between germline ends came to 10 bases. This CDR3 region has 11 residues. The CDR3 coding sequence is TGTGCCAGCAGCGCGGCCGGGGAGCAGTACTTC. Its translation: CASSAAGEQYF.

V is TRBV6-5 and J is TRBJ2-4; D remains ambiguous. V was shortened by 0 bases and J by 0 bases, with 6 bases between the two germline ends. The germline gives CDR1 MNHEY, CDR2 SVGAGI. The CDR3 extends over 15 amino acids. CDR3 residues: CASSYSELAKNIQYF. The DNA for the CDR3 is TGTGCCAGCAGTTACTCGGAGCTAGCCAAAAACATTCAGTACTTC.

The chain uses TRBV18 and TRBJ2-7; 7 positions match TRBD2. Trimming at V came to 4 bases and at J to 3 bases, leaving 9 bases not matched to a gene. The germline gives CDR1 KGHSH, CDR2 LQKENI. The CDR3 is made up of 15 amino acids. CDR3 amino acids: CASSQRGGNRYEQYF. The DNA for the CDR3 is TGTGCCAGCTCACAGAGGGGAGGGAATCGCTACGAGCAGTACTTC.

This chain joins TRBV10-3 and TRBJ1-1, with 7 bases aligning to TRBD1. CDR3 length: 14 amino acids. Unmatched junction bases numbered 3, after V lost 0 bases and J lost 5 bases. The germline CDR1 and CDR2 sequences are ENHRY and SYGVKD. CDR3 region: CAISESLQGTEAFF. The CDR3 DNA reads TGTGCCATCAGTGAGTCCCTACAGGGGACTGAAGCTTTCTTT.

The rearrangement links TRBV5-1 to TRBJ1-4, with a tentative D call TRBD1 (5 bases). Trimming took off 5 bases at V and 0 bases at J, with 11 bases between the two ends. CDR3 length: 15 amino acids. The V gene's germline CDR1 is SGHRS and CDR2 YFSETQ. The CDR3 protein is CASRSGQATNEKLFF. The CDR3 region has the DNA TGCGCCAGCAGATCAGGACAAGCAACTAATGAAAAACTGTTTTTT.

Only a few counts were recorded for this clone. The genes are TRBV2 and TRBJ2-3, with TRBD2 identical over 11 bases. The germline CDR1 and CDR2 sequences are SNHLY and FYNNEI. The CDR3 extends over 15 amino acids. V lost 8 bases to trimming and J lost 4 bases; unmatched junction nucleotides: 8. The CDR3 region is CASGISGRDPDTQYF. CDR3 DNA: TGTGCCAGCGGGATTAGCGGGAGGGATCCAGATACGCAGTATTTT.

The rearrangement links TRBV9 to TRBJ2-1, with D possibly matching TRBD2 (5 bases). Germline values: CDR1 SGDLS, CDR2 YYNGEE. Trimming stripped 4 bases from V and 5 bases from J, with 16 bases between. The length of the CDR3 is 15 residues. The CDR3 DNA follows: TGTGCCAGCAGCCTCGGTCGGGGTGCCCACAATGAGCAGTTCTTC. This encodes CASSLGRGAHNEQFF.

Details on this clone: The sample holds other DNA sequences that translate to the same CDR3. The rearrangement uses TRBV28 and TRBJ2-1, with 7 bases identical to TRBD1. Germline lookup yields CDR1 MDHEN and CDR2 SYDVKM. This CDR3 is built from 12 residues. J was trimmed by 8 bases and V by 6 bases; bases with no gene match: 4. CDR3 nucleotides: TGTGCCAGCAGCAGGGACAGTCATGAGCAGTTCTTC. This encodes CASSRDSHEQFF.

The chain links TRBV5-4 to TRBJ2-5; TRBD2 might be the D (6 bases). TRBJ2-7 explains the end of the DNA better; the J call may be wrong. The CDR3 runs 15 residues. Germline CDR1 and CDR2: SGHNT and YYREEE (reference sequence). The CDR3 region is CASSSSRDFTYEQYF. CDR3 nucleotide sequence: TGTGCCAGCAGCTCCTCCCGGGACTTCACCTACGAGCAGTACTTC.